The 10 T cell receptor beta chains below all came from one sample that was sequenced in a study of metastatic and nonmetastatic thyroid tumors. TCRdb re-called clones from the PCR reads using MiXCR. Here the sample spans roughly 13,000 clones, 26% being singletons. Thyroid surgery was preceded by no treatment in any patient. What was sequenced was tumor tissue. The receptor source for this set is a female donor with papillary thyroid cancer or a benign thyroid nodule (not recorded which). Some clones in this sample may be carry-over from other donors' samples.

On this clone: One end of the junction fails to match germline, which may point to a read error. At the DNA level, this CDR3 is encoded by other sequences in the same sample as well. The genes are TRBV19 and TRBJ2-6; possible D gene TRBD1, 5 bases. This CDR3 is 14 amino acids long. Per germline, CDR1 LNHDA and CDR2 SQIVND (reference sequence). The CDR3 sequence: CASSTPFGANVLTF. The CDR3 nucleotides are TGTGCCAGTAGCACACCCTTTGGGGCCAACGTCCTTACTTTC.

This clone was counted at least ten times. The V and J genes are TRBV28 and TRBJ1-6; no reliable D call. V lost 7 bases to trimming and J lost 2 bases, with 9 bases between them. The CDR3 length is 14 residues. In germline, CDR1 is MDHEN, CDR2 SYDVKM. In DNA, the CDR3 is TGTGCCAGCAACAGTCTGCCCTATAATTCACCCCTCCACTTT. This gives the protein CASNSLPYNSPLHF.

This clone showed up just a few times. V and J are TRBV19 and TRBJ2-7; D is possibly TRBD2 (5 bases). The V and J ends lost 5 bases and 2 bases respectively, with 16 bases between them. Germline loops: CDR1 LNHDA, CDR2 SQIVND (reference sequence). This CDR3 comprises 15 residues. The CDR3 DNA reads TGTGCCAGTAGTCCCTCTGGACTCACCACCTACGAGCAGTACTTC. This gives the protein CASSPSGLTTYEQYF.

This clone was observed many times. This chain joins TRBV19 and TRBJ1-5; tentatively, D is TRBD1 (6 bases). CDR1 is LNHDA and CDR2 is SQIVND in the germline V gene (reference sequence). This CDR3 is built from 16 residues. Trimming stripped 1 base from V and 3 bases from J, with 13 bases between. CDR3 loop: CASSIVGQTFNQPQHF. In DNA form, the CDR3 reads TGTGCCAGTAGTATAGTTGGACAGACTTTCAATCAGCCCCAGCATTTT.

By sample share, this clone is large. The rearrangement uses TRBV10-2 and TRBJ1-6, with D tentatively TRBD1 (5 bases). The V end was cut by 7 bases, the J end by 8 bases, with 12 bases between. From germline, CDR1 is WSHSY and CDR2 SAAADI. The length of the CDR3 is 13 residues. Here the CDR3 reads CASKEGLDSPLHF. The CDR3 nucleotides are TGCGCCAGCAAGGAGGGGCTTGATTCACCCCTCCACTTT.

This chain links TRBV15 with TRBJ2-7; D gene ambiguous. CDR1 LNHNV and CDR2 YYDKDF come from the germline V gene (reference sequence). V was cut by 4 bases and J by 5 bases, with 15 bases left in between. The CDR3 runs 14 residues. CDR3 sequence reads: CATSIELGFHEQYF. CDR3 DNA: TGTGCCACCAGCATAGAGTTAGGGTTCCACGAGCAGTACTTC.

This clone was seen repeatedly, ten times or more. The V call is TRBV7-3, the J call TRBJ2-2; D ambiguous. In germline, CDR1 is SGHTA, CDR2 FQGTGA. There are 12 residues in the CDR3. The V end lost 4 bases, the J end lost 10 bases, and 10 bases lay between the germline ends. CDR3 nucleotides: TGTGCCAGCAGCTCAACAGCTCCGGAGCTGTTTTTT. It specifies CASSSTAPELFF. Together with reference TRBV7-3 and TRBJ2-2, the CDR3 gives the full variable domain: GAGVSQTPSNKVTEKGKYVELRCDPISGHTALYWYRQSLGQGPEFLIYFQGTGAADDSGLPNDRFFAVRPEGSVSTLKIQRTERGDSAVYLCASSSTAPELFFGEGSRLTVL.

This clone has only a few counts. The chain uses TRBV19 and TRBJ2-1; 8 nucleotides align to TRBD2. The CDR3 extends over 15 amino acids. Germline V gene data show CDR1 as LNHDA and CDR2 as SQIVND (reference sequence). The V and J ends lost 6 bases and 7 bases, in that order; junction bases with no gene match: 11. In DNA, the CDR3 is TGTGCCAGTAGCACGAGCGGGAGTGGGGAGAATGAGCAGTTCTTC. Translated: CASSTSGSGENEQFF. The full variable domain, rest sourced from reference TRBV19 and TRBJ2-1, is DGGITQSPKYLFRKEGQNVTLSCEQNLNHDAMYWYRQDPGQGLRLIYYSQIVNDFQKGDIAEGYSVSREKKESFPLTVTSAQKNPTAFYLCASSTSGSGENEQFFGPGTRLTVL.

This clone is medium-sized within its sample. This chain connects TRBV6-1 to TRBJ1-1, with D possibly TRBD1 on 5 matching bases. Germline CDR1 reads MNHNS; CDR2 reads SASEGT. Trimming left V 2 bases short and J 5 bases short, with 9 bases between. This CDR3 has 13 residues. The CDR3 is CASSERGWTEAFF. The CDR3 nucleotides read TGTGCCAGCAGTGAAAGGGGATGGACTGAAGCTTTCTTT.

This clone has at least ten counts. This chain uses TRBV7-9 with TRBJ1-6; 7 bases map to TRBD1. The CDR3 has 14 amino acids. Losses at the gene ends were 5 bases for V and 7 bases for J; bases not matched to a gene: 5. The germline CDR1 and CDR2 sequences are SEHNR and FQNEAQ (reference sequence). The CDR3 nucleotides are TGTGCCAGCAGCGCTGGACAGGTGAATTCACCCCTCCACTTT. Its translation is CASSAGQVNSPLHF.